A single T cell receptor beta chain is shown here with its context. The sample is drawn from a study of cytomegalovirus exposure and HLA in healthy donors. 60 Vbeta and 13 Jbeta primers were used in PCR. Profiled with immunoSEQ multiplex PCR; TCRdb holds only in-frame clones, not every one. The table records tens of thousands of clones, more than 85% of them present only once. In germline, CDR1 is SGHRS, CDR2 YFSETQ. V lost 6 bases, J lost 3 bases, and 16 bases lay in between. The CDR3 totals 14 residues. This chain connects TRBV5-1 to TRBJ2-7; D gene ambiguous. The receptor's source is a woman younger than 30 in good health and CMV-seronegative. Sequenced material: PBMCs. CDR3 residues: CASTAAGLNYEQYF. The CDR3 nucleotides read TGCGCCAGCACGGCTGCAGGCCTAAACTACGAGCAGTACTTC.